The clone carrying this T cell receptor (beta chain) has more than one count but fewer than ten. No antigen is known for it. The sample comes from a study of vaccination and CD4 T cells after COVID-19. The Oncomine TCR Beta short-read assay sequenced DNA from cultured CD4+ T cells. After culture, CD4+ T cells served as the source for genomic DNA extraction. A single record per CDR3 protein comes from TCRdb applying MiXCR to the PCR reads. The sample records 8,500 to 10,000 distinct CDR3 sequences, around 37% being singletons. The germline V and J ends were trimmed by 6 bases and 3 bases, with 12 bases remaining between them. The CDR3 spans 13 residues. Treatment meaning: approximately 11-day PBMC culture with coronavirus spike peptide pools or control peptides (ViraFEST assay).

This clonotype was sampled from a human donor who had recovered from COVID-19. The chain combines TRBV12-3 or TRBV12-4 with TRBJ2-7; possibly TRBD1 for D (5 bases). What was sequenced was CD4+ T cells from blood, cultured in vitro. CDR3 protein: CASSRLDNYEQYF. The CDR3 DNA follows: TGTGCCAGCAGCCGACTGGACAACTACGAGCAGTACTTC.